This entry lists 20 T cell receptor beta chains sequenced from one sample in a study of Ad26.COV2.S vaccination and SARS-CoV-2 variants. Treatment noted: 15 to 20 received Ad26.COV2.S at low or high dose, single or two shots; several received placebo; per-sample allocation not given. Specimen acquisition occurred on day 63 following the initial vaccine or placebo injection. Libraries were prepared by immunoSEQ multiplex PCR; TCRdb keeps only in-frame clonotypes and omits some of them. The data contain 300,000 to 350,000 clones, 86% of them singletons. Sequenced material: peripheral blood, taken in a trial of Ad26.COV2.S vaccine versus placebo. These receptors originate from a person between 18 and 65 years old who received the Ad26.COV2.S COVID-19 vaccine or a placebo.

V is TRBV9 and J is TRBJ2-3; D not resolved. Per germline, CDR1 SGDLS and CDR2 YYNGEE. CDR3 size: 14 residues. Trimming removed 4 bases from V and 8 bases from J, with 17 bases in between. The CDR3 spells CASSSWNALGTQYF. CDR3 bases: TGTGCCAGCAGCTCGTGGAACGCTTTAGGTACGCAGTATTTT.

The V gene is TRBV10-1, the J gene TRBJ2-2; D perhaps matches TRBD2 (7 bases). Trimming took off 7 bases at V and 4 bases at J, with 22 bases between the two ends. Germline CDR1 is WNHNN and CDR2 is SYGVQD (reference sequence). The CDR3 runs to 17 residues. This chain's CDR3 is CASTPERGTTGTGELFF. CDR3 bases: TGCGCCAGCACCCCCGAGAGGGGGACTACCGGCACCGGGGAGCTGTTTTTT.

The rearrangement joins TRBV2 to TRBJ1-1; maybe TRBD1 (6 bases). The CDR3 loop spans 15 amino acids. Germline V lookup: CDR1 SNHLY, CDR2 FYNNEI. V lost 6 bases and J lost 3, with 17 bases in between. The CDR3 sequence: CASRNIQGYDTEAFF. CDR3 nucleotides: TGTGCCAGCAGGAACATACAGGGCTACGACACTGAAGCTTTCTTT. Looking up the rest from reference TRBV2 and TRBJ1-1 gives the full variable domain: EPEVTQTPSHQVTQMGQEVILRCVPISNHLYFYWYRQILGQKVEFLVSFYNNEISEKSEIFDDQFSVERPDGSNFTLKIRSTKLEDSAMYFCASRNIQGYDTEAFFGQGTRLTVV.

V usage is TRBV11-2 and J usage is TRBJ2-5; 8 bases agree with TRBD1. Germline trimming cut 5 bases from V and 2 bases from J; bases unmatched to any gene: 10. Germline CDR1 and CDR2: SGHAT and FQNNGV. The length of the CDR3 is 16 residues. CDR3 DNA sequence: TGTGCCAGCAGCCCGCGGACAGGGAGGTTACAAGAGACCCAGTACTTC. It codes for CASSPRTGRLQETQYF.

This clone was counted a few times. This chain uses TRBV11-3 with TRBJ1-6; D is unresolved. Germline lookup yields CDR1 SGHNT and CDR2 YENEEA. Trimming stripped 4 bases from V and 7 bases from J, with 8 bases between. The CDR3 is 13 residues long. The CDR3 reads CASSSSYNSPLHF. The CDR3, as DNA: TGTGCCAGCAGCTCCTCTTACAATTCACCCCTCCACTTT.

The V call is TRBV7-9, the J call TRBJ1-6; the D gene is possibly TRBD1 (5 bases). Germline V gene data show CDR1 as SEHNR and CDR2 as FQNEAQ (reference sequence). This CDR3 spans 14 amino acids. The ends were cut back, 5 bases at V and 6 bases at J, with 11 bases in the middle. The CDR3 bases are TGTGCCAGCAGCCCATCCAGGGCTAATTCACCCCTCCACTTT. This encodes CASSPSRANSPLHF.

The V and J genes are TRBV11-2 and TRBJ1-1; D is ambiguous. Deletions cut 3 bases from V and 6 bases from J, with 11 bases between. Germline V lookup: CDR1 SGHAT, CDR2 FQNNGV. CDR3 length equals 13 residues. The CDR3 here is CASSFWGSSEAFF. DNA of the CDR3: TGTGCCAGCAGCTTTTGGGGAAGTTCTGAAGCTTTCTTT.

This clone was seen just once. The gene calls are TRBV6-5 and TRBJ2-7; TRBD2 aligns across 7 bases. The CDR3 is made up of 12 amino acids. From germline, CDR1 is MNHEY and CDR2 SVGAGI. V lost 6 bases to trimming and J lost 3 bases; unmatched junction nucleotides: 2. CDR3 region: CASRGGNYEQYF. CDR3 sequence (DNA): TGTGCCAGCAGGGGGGGGAACTACGAGCAGTACTTC.

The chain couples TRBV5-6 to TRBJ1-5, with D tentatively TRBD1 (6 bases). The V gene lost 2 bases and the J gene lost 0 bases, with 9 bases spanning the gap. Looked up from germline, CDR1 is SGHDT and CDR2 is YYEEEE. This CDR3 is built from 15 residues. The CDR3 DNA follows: TGTGCCAGCAGCTTCAGGGGAAATAGCAATCAGCCCCAGCATTTT. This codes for CASSFRGNSNQPQHF.

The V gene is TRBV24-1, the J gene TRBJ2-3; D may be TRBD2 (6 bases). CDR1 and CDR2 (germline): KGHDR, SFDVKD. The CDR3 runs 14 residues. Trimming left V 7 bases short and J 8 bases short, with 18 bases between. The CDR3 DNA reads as TGTGCCACCAGACAGGTTTTGGGAGGTGGTACGCAGTATTTT. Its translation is CATRQVLGGGTQYF.

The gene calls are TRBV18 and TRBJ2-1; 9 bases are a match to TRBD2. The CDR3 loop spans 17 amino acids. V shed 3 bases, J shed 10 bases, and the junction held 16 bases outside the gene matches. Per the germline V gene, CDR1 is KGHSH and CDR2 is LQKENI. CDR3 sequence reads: CASSPPRPGLASYEQFF. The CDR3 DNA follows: TGTGCCAGCTCACCCCCCCGTCCGGGACTAGCTAGTTACGAGCAGTTCTTC. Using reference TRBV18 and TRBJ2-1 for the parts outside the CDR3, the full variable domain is NAGVMQNPRHLVRRRGQEARLRCSPMKGHSHVYWYRQLPEEGLKFMVYLQKENIIDESGMPKERFSAEFPKEGPSILRIQQVVRGDSAAYFCASSPPRPGLASYEQFFGPGTRLTVL.

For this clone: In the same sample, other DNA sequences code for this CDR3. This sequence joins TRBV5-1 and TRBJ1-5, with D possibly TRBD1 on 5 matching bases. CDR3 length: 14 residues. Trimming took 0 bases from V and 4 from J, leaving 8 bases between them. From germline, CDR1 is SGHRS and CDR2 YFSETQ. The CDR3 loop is CASSLDGGNQPQHF. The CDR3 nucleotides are TGCGCCAGCAGCTTGGATGGGGGGAATCAGCCCCAGCATTTT.

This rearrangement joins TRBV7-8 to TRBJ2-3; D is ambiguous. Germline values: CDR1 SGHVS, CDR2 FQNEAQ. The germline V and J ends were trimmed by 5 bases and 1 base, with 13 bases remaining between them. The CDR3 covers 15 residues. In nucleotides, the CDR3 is TGTGCCAGCAGCCCCCCTAGGGCCCGCACAGATACGCAGTATTTT. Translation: CASSPPRARTDTQYF.

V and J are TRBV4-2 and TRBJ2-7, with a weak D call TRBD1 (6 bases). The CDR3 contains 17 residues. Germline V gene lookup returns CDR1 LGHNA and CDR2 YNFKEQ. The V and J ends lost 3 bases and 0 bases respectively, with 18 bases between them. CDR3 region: CASSHPNQGYSSYEQYF. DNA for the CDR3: TGTGCCAGCAGCCATCCTAATCAGGGGTATTCCTCCTACGAGCAGTACTTC.

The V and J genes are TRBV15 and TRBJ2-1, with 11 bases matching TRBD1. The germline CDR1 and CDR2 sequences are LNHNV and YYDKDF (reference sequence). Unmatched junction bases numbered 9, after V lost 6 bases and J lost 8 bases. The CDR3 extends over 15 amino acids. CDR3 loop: CATRMMGQGVDEQFF. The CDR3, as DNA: TGTGCCACCAGGATGATGGGACAGGGGGTCGATGAGCAGTTCTTC. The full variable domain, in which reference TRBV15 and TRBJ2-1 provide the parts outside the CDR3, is DAMVIQNPRYQVTQFGKPVTLSCSQTLNHNVMYWYQQKSSQAPKLLFHYYDKDFNNEADTPDNFQSRRPNTSFCFLDIRSPGLGDTAMYLCATRMMGQGVDEQFFGPGTRLTVL.

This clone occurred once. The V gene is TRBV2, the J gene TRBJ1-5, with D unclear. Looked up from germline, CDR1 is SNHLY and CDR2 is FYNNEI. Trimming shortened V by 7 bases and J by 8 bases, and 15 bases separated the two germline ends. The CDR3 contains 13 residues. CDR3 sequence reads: CASKRVEIEPQHF. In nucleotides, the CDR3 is TGTGCCAGCAAGCGTGTCGAAATCGAGCCCCAGCATTTT.

The CDR3, as DNA: TGTGCCAGCAGGGACATTATCGACGAGCAGTACTTC. It encodes CASRDIIDEQYF. J is TRBJ2-7 and V is TRBV2, with a possible D match to TRBD1 (5 bases). Germline V gene sequence: CDR1 SNHLY, CDR2 FYNNEI. The CDR3 sequence is 12 residues long. V shed 6 bases and J shed 5 bases, with 11 bases lying between them.

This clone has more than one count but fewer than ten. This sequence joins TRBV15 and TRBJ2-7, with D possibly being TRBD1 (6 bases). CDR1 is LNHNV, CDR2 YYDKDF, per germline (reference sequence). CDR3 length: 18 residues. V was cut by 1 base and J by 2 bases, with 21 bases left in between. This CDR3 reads CATSRGGLKNWSPYEQYF. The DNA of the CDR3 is TGTGCCACCAGCAGAGGGGGGCTGAAAAATTGGTCCCCCTACGAGCAGTACTTC.

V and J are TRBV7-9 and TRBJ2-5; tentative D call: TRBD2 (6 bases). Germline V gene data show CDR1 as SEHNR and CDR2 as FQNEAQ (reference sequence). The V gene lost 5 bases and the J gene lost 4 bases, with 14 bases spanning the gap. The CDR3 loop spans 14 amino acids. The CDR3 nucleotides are TGTGCCAGCAGCCGCCGACTAGACAGAGAGACCCAGTACTTC. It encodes CASSRRLDRETQYF.

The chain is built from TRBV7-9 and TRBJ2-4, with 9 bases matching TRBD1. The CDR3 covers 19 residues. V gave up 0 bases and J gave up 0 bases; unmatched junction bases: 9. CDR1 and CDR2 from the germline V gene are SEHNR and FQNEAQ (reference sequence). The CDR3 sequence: CASSLAGQGGEIAKNIQYF. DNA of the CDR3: TGTGCCAGCAGCTTAGCGGGACAGGGAGGAGAGATAGCCAAAAACATTCAGTACTTC.